This T cell receptor (beta chain) was recovered during a study of Ad26.COV2.S vaccination and SARS-CoV-2 variants. Study outcomes and limitations: Reported post-vaccination CD8+ and CD4+ T cell responses to spike showed substantial breadth.

The CDR3 has 14 amino acids. After removal of 2 bases from V and 6 bases from J, the junction contained 6 bases not matched to a gene. Germline values: CDR1 MDHEN, CDR2 SYDVKM. The treatment denotes: about 20 received Ad26.COV2.S at low or high dose, single or two shots; 5 received placebo; per-sample allocation not given. Specimen acquisition occurred on day 63 following the initial vaccine or placebo injection. The method was immunoSEQ multiplex PCR; TCRdb's version includes in-frame clones alone and lacks a portion of them. The table lists about half a million clones, 70% to 90% of them singletons. A remark on this clone: Its target is unknown.

Source: peripheral blood, taken in a trial of Ad26.COV2.S vaccine versus placebo. The chain has TRBV28 and TRBJ1-2; TRBD1 agrees at 7 bases. The receptor comes from a person between 18 and 60 years old who received the Ad26.COV2.S COVID-19 vaccine or a placebo. The CDR3 nucleotides are TGTGCCAGCAGTTTAACAGGGGCTCCTCATGGCTACACCTTC. It is translated as CASSLTGAPHGYTF.